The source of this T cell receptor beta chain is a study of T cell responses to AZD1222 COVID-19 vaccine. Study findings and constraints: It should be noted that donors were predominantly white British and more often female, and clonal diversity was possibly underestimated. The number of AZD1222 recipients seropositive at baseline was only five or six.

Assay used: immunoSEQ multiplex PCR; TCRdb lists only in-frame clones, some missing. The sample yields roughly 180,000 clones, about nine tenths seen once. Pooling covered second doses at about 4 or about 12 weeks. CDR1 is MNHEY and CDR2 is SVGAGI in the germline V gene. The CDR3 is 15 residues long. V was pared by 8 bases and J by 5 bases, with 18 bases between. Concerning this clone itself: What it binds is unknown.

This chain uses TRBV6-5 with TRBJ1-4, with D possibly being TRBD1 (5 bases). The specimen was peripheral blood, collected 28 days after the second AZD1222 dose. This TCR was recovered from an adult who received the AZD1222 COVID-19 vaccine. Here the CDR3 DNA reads TGTGCCAGCCGAGAGACGGGACTGCTAAATGAAAAACTGTTTTTT. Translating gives CASRETGLLNEKLFF.